This T cell receptor (beta chain) was observed in a study of Graves' ophthalmopathy and Graves' hyperthyroidism. Study conclusions and caveats: Most expanded clonotypes from thyroid (those above 0.001 frequency) were also found in blood.

This clonotype occurred many times. Its antigen is not identified. The CDR3 sequence is 14 residues long. Germline CDR1 reads MNHEY; CDR2 reads SVGEGT. Trimming stripped 1 base from V and 5 bases from J, with 12 bases between. RNA transcripts served as template for amplifying TCR beta CDR3 sequences. Scientists carried out first-round RT-PCR using HTBI primers and then a second-round multiplex PCR. MiXCR was run by TCRdb on the multiplex PCR reads, yielding one entry per CDR3 protein. The top ten clones hold 2.5% to 3% of a sample with 350,000 to 450,000 distinct CDR3 sequences, around a fifth of them seen once.

The specimen sequenced was peripheral blood. The V gene is TRBV6-2 or TRBV6-3, the J gene TRBJ2-7; no reliable D call. The sequence derives from a woman under 30 with stable Graves' hyperthyroidism. CDR3 region: CASSYLGNGNEQYF. The CDR3 nucleotides read TGTGCCAGCAGTTACTTAGGGAACGGTAACGAGCAGTACTTC.